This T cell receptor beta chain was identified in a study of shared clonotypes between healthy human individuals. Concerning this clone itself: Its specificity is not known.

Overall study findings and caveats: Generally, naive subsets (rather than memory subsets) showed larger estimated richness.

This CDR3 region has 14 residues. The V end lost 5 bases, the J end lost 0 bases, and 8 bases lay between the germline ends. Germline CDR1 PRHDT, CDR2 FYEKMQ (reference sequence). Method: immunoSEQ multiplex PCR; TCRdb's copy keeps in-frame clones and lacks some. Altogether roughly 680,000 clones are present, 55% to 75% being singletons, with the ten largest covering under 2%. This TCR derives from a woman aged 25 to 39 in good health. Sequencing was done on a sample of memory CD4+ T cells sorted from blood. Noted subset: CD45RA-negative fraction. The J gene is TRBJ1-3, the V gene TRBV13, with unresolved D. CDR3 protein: CASSLGISGNTIYF. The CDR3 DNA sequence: TGTGCCAGCAGCCTCGGGATCTCTGGAAACACCATATATTTT.